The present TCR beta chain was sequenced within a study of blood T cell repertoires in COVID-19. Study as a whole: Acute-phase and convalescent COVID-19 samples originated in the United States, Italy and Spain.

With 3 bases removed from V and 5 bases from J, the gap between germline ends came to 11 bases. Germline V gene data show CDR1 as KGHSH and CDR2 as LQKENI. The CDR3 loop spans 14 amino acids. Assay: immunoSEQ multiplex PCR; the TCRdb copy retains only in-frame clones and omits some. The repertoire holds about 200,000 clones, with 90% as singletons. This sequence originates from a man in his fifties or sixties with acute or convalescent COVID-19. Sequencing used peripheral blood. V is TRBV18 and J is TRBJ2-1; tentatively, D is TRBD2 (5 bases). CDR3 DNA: TGTGCCAGCTCACCTATGCCCGGGGACAATGAGCAGTTCTTC. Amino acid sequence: CASSPMPGDNEQFF.